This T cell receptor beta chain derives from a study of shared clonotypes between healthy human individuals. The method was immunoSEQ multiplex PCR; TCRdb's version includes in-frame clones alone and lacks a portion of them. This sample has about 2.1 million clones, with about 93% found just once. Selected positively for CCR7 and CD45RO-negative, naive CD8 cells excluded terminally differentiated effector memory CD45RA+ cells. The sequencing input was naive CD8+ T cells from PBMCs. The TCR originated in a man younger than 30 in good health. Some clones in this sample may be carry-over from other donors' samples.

In DNA, the CDR3 is TGTGCCAGCAGCCAGAGCGGGAAAATCTGGGAGCAGTACTTC. It codes for CASSQSGKIWEQYF. This sequence joins TRBV7-2 and TRBJ2-7; 7 bases align to TRBD2. After removal of 5 bases from V and 7 bases from J, the junction contained 11 bases not matched to a gene. CDR1 and CDR2 (germline): SGHTA, FQGNSA. The CDR3 has 14 residues.